Shown below are 5 T cell receptor beta chains from a single sample sequenced in a study of response to subunit inactivated influenza vaccine. TCRdb re-analysed the RT-PCR reads in MiXCR, keeping a single row per CDR3 protein. The sample comprises about 190,000 distinct CDR3 sequences, over 13% of which are singletons, and about a quarter rests with the top ten. The sample was CD8+ T cells sorted from PBMCs, taken 5 days after vaccination. The receptors stem from a middle-aged man who received an inactivated influenza vaccine.

This clonotype showed up many times. The J gene is TRBJ2-7, the V gene TRBV29-1; 9 positions agree with TRBD1. The CDR3 totals 15 residues. Germline lookup yields CDR1 SQVTM and CDR2 ANQGSEA. V was pared by 1 base and J by 2 bases, with 6 bases of the junction left unmatched. The CDR3 DNA is TGCAGCGTTGAAGTACGGGGACAGGGAACCTACGAGCAGTACTTC. Its translation: CSVEVRGQGTYEQYF.

This clonotype was observed many times. The chain carries TRBV27 and TRBJ2-1; 7 bases match TRBD2. Germline assignment: CDR1 MNHEY and CDR2 SMNVEV (reference sequence). The CDR3 has 16 residues. V was pared by 2 bases and J by 6 bases, with 10 bases of the junction left unmatched. CDR3 amino acids: CASSLLSGDGSNEQFF. CDR3 bases: TGTGCCAGCAGTTTACTAAGCGGGGATGGAAGCAATGAGCAGTTCTTC.

This clonotype was observed a few times. V usage is TRBV29-1 and J usage is TRBJ2-2; TRBD1 matches at 8 bases. The CDR3 has 16 residues. V gave up 1 base and J gave up 1 base; unmatched junction bases: 5. CDR1 is SQVTM and CDR2 is ANQGSEA in the germline V gene. The chain's CDR3 is CSVEARGTGNTGELFF. CDR3 in DNA: TGCAGCGTTGAAGCTCGCGGGACAGGGAACACCGGGGAGCTGTTTTTT.

This chain uses TRBV2 with TRBJ2-1, with 9 positions matching TRBD2. CDR1 and CDR2 (germline): SNHLY, FYNNEI. With 7 bases clipped from V and 1 base from J, the junction kept 14 bases outside the gene matches. This CDR3 is built from 18 residues. The CDR3 DNA is TGTGCCAGCAAGAATAGCGGGAGCGGGAGTGTTTCCTACAATGAGCAGTTCTTC. This encodes CASKNSGSGSVSYNEQFF.

The rearrangement uses TRBV29-1 and TRBJ1-3; D might be TRBD1 (5 bases). Trimming cost V 6 bases and J 3 bases, with 21 bases left between them. The CDR3 extends over 16 amino acids. Germline CDR1 reads SQVTM; CDR2 reads ANQGSEA. The CDR3 sequence: CSVTSPGPLHGNTIYF. The CDR3 DNA is TGCAGCGTGACAAGCCCGGGGCCATTACATGGAAACACCATATATTTT.